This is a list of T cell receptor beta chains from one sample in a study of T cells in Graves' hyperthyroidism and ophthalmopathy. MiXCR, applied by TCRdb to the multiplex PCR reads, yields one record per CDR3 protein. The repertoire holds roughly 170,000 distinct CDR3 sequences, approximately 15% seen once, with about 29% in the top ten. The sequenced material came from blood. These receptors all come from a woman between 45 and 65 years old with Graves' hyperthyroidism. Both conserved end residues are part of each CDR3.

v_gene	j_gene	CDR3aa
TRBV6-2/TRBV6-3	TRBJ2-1	CASANNRARGGEQFF
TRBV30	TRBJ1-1	CAWTLGHTEAFF
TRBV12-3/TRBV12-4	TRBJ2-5	CASGAGQGRETQYF
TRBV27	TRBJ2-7	CASSHGQPYEQYF
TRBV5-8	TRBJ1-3	CASSFGTASGNTIYF
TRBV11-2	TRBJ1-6	CASRQGVYNSPLHF
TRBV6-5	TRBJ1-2	CASSYNRGPDSYTF
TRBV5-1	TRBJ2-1	CASSVFAGSSYNEQFF
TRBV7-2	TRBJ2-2	CASTPANTGELFF
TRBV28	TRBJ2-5	CASSDAPWPETQYF
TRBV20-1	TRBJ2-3	CSARSPGLAGPSTDTQYF